The 30 T cell receptor beta chains listed next were all sequenced from one sample in a study of blood T cell repertoires in COVID-19. The repertoire was sequenced with immunoSEQ multiplex PCR; TCRdb's copy has only in-frame clones and lacks some. This table has about 400,000 clones, about nine tenths appearing once. The source material was peripheral blood. These receptors came from a woman aged 25 to 39 with active or convalescent COVID-19.

The V gene is TRBV3-1 (or the pseudogene TRBV3-2), the J gene TRBJ1-1; 7 bases line up with TRBD1. CDR1 LGHDT and CDR2 YNNKEL come from the germline V gene (reference sequence). The CDR3 runs 16 residues. With V trimmed by 2 bases and J by 1 base, 7 bases remained unmatched. The CDR3 here is CASSQTTGLGNTEAFF. The CDR3 DNA reads as TGTGCCAGCAGCCAAACGACAGGGTTGGGGAACACTGAAGCTTTCTTT.

The rearrangement uses TRBV7-9 and TRBJ2-1; TRBD2 matches at 8 bases. Germline V lookup: CDR1 SEHNR, CDR2 FQNEAQ (reference sequence). The ends lost 5 bases at V and 14 bases at J; junction bases unmatched: 8. The CDR3 length is 12 residues. This CDR3 is CASSPPGGVEFF. Written as DNA, the CDR3 is TGTGCCAGCAGCCCGCCGGGAGGGGTCGAGTTCTTC.

This clone has only one observation. This chain connects TRBV7-9 to TRBJ2-5; TRBD2 is a possible D gene (5 bases). Germline CDR1 SEHNR, CDR2 FQNEAQ (reference sequence). The V end lost 7 bases, the J end lost 4 bases, and 16 bases lay between the germline ends. The CDR3 runs to 14 residues. CDR3 DNA: TGTGCCAGCACCCCCTTCGGGGTTACAGAGACCCAGTACTTC. Its protein is CASTPFGVTETQYF.

The rearrangement joins TRBV6-4 to TRBJ1-2, with TRBD1 matching 8 bases. Germline CDR1 and CDR2: MRHNA and SNTAGT. The CDR3 consists of 15 residues. V shed 2 bases and J 9 bases; nucleotides not matched to a gene: 11. The CDR3 here is CASSDRAGQGASYTF. The DNA of the CDR3 is TGTGCCAGCAGTGACAGGGCGGGCCAGGGGGCAAGCTACACCTTC.

The V gene is TRBV7-9, the J gene TRBJ1-1, with D tentatively TRBD1 (5 bases). This CDR3 contains 13 residues. Trimming cost V 5 bases and J 0 bases, with 7 bases left between them. Germline CDR1 reads SEHNR; CDR2 reads FQNEAQ (reference sequence). The DNA of the CDR3 is TGTGCCAGCAGCAACAGGATGAACACTGAAGCTTTCTTT. Amino acids: CASSNRMNTEAFF.

The rearrangement joins TRBV6-2 or TRBV6-3 to TRBJ1-2; D unresolved. The germline V gene encodes CDR1 MNHEY and CDR2 SVGEGT. The CDR3 spans 11 residues. With 2 bases removed from V and 10 bases from J, the gap between germline ends came to 8 bases. CDR3 bases: TGTGCCAGCAGTTACAACACGTACTACACCTTC. It is translated as CASSYNTYYTF.

The chain combines TRBV7-9 with TRBJ2-7; possibly TRBD1 for D (6 bases). Trimming cost V 5 bases and J 1 base, with 18 bases left between them. CDR1 is SEHNR and CDR2 is FQNEAQ in the germline V gene (reference sequence). This CDR3 contains 16 residues. Here the CDR3 reads CASSPLIQGESYEQYF. The CDR3 DNA is TGTGCCAGCAGCCCCCTAATACAGGGCGAGTCCTACGAGCAGTACTTC.

The rearrangement links TRBV5-6 to TRBJ2-5; the match to TRBD1 covers 8 bases. The CDR3 is 15 amino acids. The ends lost 0 bases at V and 4 bases at J; junction bases unmatched: 5. From germline, CDR1 is SGHDT and CDR2 YYEEEE. CDR3 amino acids: CASSLGQGLGETQYF. CDR3 bases: TGTGCCAGCAGCTTGGGACAGGGGCTGGGAGAGACCCAGTACTTC.

A single count supports this clone. This chain connects TRBV6-2 or TRBV6-3 to TRBJ2-1, with D maybe TRBD2 (5 bases). The germline gives CDR1 MNHEY, CDR2 SVGEGT. The CDR3 contains 17 residues. V lost 2 bases to trimming and J lost 2 bases, with 16 bases between them. CDR3 residues: CASSYPRGAVTYNEQFF. The CDR3 DNA sequence: TGTGCCAGCAGTTACCCACGGGGAGCGGTCACCTACAATGAGCAGTTCTTC.

V usage is TRBV19 and J usage is TRBJ1-2; TRBD1 matches 8 bases. After removal of 5 bases from V and 5 bases from J, the junction contained 4 bases not matched to a gene. CDR3 length: 13 amino acids. Germline CDR1 is LNHDA and CDR2 is SQIVND (reference sequence). In DNA form, the CDR3 reads TGTGCCAGTAGTGGAACAGGGGGTTATGGCTACACCTTC. It encodes CASSGTGGYGYTF.

The rearrangement links TRBV3-1 (or the pseudogene TRBV3-2) to TRBJ2-7, with 7 bases identical to TRBD1. CDR1 is LGHDT, CDR2 YNNKEL, per germline (reference sequence). The CDR3 has 14 amino acids. J lost 7 bases, V lost 1 base, and 7 bases had no gene match. CDR3 region: CASSQVDRLGEQYF. DNA for the CDR3: TGTGCCAGCAGCCAAGTGGACAGGTTAGGGGAGCAGTACTTC.

This clone was picked up a small number of times. The chain joins TRBV3-1 (or the pseudogene TRBV3-2) to TRBJ2-5; TRBD2 matches at 16 bases. The trim removed 6 bases at V and 6 bases at J, leaving 10 bases unmatched. Germline CDR1 and CDR2: LGHDT and YNNKEL (reference sequence). CDR3 length equals 17 residues. The CDR3 protein is CASRATGLAGGLKTQYF. In nucleotides, the CDR3 is TGTGCCAGCAGAGCTACGGGACTAGCGGGAGGGCTAAAGACCCAGTACTTC.

The chain combines TRBV7-6 with TRBJ2-6; tentatively, D is TRBD2 (5 bases). The germline gives CDR1 SGHVS, CDR2 FNYEAQ. This CDR3 spans 17 amino acids. V was pared by 5 bases and J by 0 bases, with 14 bases between. The CDR3 reads CASSLAGGASGANVLTF. The CDR3 nucleotides read TGTGCCAGCAGCCTCGCTGGAGGCGCCTCTGGGGCCAACGTCCTGACTTTC. Variable domain in full (rest from reference TRBV7-6 and TRBJ2-6): GAGVSQSPRYKVTKRGQDVALRCDPISGHVSLYWYRQALGQGPEFLTYFNYEAQQDKSGLPNDRFSAERPEGSISTLTIQRTEQRDSAMYRCASSLAGGASGANVLTFGAGSRLTVL.

This chain joins TRBV6-5 and TRBJ1-2, with a tentative D call TRBD1 (5 bases). V lost 4 bases to trimming and J lost 10 bases, with 10 bases between them. Germline CDR1 and CDR2: MNHEY and SVGAGI. The CDR3 sequence is 11 residues long. The DNA of the CDR3 is TGTGCCAGCAGTTGGTTACAGGACTACACCTTC. It specifies CASSWLQDYTF.

V gene TRBV6-6 combines with J gene TRBJ1-5, with D hard to call. The CDR3 length is 13 residues. CDR1 and CDR2 from the germline V gene are MNHNY and SVGAGI (reference sequence). V was trimmed by 6 bases and J by 1 base, leaving 7 bases between them. CDR3 residues: CASSSVSNQPQHF. The DNA for the CDR3 is TGTGCCAGCAGCTCAGTGAGCAATCAGCCCCAGCATTTT.

This clone was counted once. The chain carries TRBV11-2 and TRBJ2-1, with 10 bases aligning to TRBD2. The CDR3 sequence is 15 residues long. Germline lookup yields CDR1 SGHAT and CDR2 FQNNGV. The J segment lost 9 bases and the V segment lost 2 bases, leaving 7 bases of the junction unmatched. The CDR3 coding sequence is TGTGCCAGCAGCTTATCTAGCGGGAGTTTCGGTGAGCAGTTCTTC. Protein: CASSLSSGSFGEQFF.

The chain recombines TRBV10-3 with TRBJ1-1; maybe TRBD1 (6 bases). The CDR3 runs 15 residues. Trimming stripped 2 bases from V and 7 bases from J, with 17 bases between. CDR1 is ENHRY, CDR2 SYGVKD, per germline. CDR3 bases: TGTGCCATCAGTGAGAAAGGACAGTCCTCGAGTGAAGCTTTCTTT. Amino acid sequence: CAISEKGQSSSEAFF.

This chain links TRBV20-1 with TRBJ1-1; 7 nucleotides agree with TRBD1. This CDR3 is 11 amino acids long. Trimming removed 4 bases from V and 13 bases from J; junction bases left unmatched: 9. The germline V gene encodes CDR1 DFQATT and CDR2 SNEGSKA (reference sequence). CDR3 in DNA: TGCAGTGCTACGGGACAGATCGGGGTTTTCTTT. Translation: CSATGQIGVFF.

The chain employs TRBV25-1 and TRBJ1-4; 8 bases map to TRBD1. CDR3 length: 15 amino acids. With 8 bases clipped from V and 1 base from J, the junction kept 6 bases outside the gene matches. The V gene's germline CDR1 is MGHDK and CDR2 SYGVNS. CDR3 nucleotide sequence: TGTGCCAGCCGCCAAACAGGGGGAACTAATGAAAAACTGTTTTTT. This translates into CASRQTGGTNEKLFF. The variable domain in full, completed from reference TRBV25-1 and TRBJ1-4, reads EADIYQTPRYLVIGTGKKITLECSQTMGHDKMYWYQQDPGMELHLIHYSYGVNSTEKGDLSSESTVSRIRTEHFPLTLESARPSHTSQYLCASRQTGGTNEKLFFGSGTQLSVL.

The V gene is TRBV15, the J gene TRBJ1-6; TRBD1 aligns across 7 bases. J gave up 8 bases and V 8 bases, and 6 bases lay outside the gene matches. The CDR3 runs 13 residues. Germline V gives CDR1 LNHNV, CDR2 YYDKDF (reference sequence). The CDR3 coding sequence is TGTGCCACCCGACAGGGTAACGATTCACCCCTCCACTTT. It specifies CATRQGNDSPLHF. The variable domain in full, completed from reference TRBV15 and TRBJ1-6, reads DAMVIQNPRYQVTQFGKPVTLSCSQTLNHNVMYWYQQKSSQAPKLLFHYYDKDFNNEADTPDNFQSRRPNTSFCFLDIRSPGLGDTAMYLCATRQGNDSPLHFGNGTRLTVT.

A note on this clone: Other DNA sequences in the sample encode the same CDR3. The chain has TRBV7-2 and TRBJ1-2; 7 bases align to TRBD1. Germline values: CDR1 SGHTA, CDR2 FQGNSA. With V trimmed by 6 bases and J by 4 bases, 5 bases remained unmatched. The CDR3 runs to 13 residues. The CDR3 DNA reads TGTGCCAGCAGTCAACAGGGGCCCTATGGCTACACCTTC. This codes for CASSQQGPYGYTF.

The rearrangement uses TRBV5-4 and TRBJ1-1; weak D call: TRBD1 (5 bases). Trimming removed 4 bases at V and 3 bases at J, with 19 bases between. The CDR3 covers 16 residues. The germline V gene encodes CDR1 SGHNT and CDR2 YYREEE (reference sequence). The chain's CDR3 is CASSLGTESLYTEAFF. CDR3 DNA: TGTGCCAGCAGCCTAGGGACTGAGAGTCTCTACACTGAAGCTTTCTTT.

The chain joins TRBV7-2 to TRBJ1-2; D remains unclear. The V gene's germline CDR1 is SGHTA and CDR2 FQGNSA. V shed 5 bases and J shed 5 bases, with 15 bases lying between them. This CDR3 spans 14 amino acids. In nucleotides, the CDR3 is TGTGCCAGCAGCCCACAACGACTCCTTTATGGCTACACCTTC. Protein sequence: CASSPQRLLYGYTF. Based on the CDR3 plus reference TRBV7-2 and TRBJ1-2, the full variable domain is GAGVSQSPSNKVTEKGKDVELRCDPISGHTALYWYRQSLGQGLEFLIYFQGNSAPDKSGLPSDRFSAERTGGSVSTLTIQRTQQEDSAVYLCASSPQRLLYGYTFGSGTRLTVV.

The chain recombines TRBV5-4 with TRBJ1-4; 9 nucleotides line up with TRBD1. The CDR3 is made up of 15 amino acids. Germline V CDR1 and CDR2: SGHNT, YYREEE (reference sequence). With V trimmed by 3 bases and J by 8 bases, 8 bases remained unmatched. CDR3 in DNA: TGTGCCAGCAGCTCGGGGGGACAGGGTAACGAAAAACTGTTTTTT. Protein sequence: CASSSGGQGNEKLFF.

The rearrangement links TRBV4-1 to TRBJ1-2; D is possibly TRBD1 (6 bases). The germline gives CDR1 MGHRA, CDR2 YSYEKL. This CDR3 has 15 residues. Deletions cut 1 base from V and 7 bases from J, with 16 bases between. The CDR3 loop is CASSQGPGGAAGYTF. The CDR3 DNA follows: TGCGCCAGCAGCCAAGGGCCTGGGGGGGCTGCTGGCTACACCTTC.

The sample holds a few counts of this clone. This sequence joins TRBV5-4 and TRBJ1-1, with TRBD1 matching 7 bases. V shed 4 bases, J shed 0 bases, and the junction held 15 bases outside the gene matches. This CDR3 is 18 amino acids long. From germline, CDR1 is SGHNT and CDR2 YYREEE (reference sequence). CDR3 nucleotides: TGTGCCAGCAGCACGACTCCGGGACAGCTTTACATGAACACTGAAGCTTTCTTT. Residues: CASSTTPGQLYMNTEAFF.

The rearrangement links TRBV20-1 to TRBJ2-5; 7 bases are a match to TRBD2. This CDR3 has 17 residues. Germline V lookup: CDR1 DFQATT, CDR2 SNEGSKA (reference sequence). Germline trimming cut 3 bases from V and 1 base from J; bases unmatched to any gene: 14. CDR3 nucleotide sequence: TGCAGTGCTAGTCCAGAGACGCCGGGACTATCCCAAGAGACCCAGTACTTC. It encodes CSASPETPGLSQETQYF.

The chain has TRBV3-1 (or the pseudogene TRBV3-2) and TRBJ2-4, with D hard to call. Germline-derived CDR1 and CDR2 are LGHDT and YNNKEL (reference sequence). This CDR3 contains 18 residues. With 2 bases removed from V and 0 bases from J, the gap between germline ends came to 17 bases. The CDR3 DNA follows: TGTGCCAGCAGCCAACCCCAAGGCAGCGCCCTAGCCAAAAACATTCAGTACTTC. It yields the protein CASSQPQGSALAKNIQYF.

The rearrangement uses TRBV5-8 and TRBJ1-1; weak D call: TRBD1 (5 bases). Germline CDR1 is SGHTS and CDR2 is YDEGEE. CDR3 length: 12 amino acids. The V gene lost 0 bases and the J gene lost 11 bases, with 11 bases spanning the gap. The CDR3: CASSLGPGLAFF. In DNA, the CDR3 is TGTGCCAGCAGCTTGGGGCCAGGGCTGGCTTTCTTT.

The V and J genes are TRBV6-5 and TRBJ2-7; 7 nucleotides agree with TRBD1. The CDR3 consists of 15 residues. V was pared by 6 bases and J by 5 bases, with 13 bases of the junction left unmatched. Germline V gene data show CDR1 as MNHEY and CDR2 as SVGAGI. The CDR3 loop reads CASRDRGQVVDEQYF. The DNA for the CDR3 is TGTGCCAGCAGGGACCGAGGACAGGTCGTCGACGAGCAGTACTTC.